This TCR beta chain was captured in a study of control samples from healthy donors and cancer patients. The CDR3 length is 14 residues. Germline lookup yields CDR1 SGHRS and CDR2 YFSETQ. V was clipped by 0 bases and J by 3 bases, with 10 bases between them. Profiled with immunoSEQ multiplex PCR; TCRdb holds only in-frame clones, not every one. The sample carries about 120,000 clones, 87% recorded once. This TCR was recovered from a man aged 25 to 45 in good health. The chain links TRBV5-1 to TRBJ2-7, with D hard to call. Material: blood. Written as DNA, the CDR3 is TGCGCCAGCAGCTTGGAGGCCAGCTTCTACGAGCAGTACTTC. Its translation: CASSLEASFYEQYF.